Below are 6 T cell receptor beta chains sequenced from a single sample in a study of blood T cell repertoires in COVID-19. The protocol was immunoSEQ multiplex PCR, while the TCRdb copy is restricted to in-frame clones and leaves out a portion. The table lists approximately 100,000 clones, over 85% of them singletons. The specimen was peripheral blood. These receptors were collected from a man in his 70s with acute or convalescent COVID-19.

V gene TRBV9 combines with J gene TRBJ1-2; 11 bases agree with TRBD1. The junction had 7 bases not matched to a gene; V was cut back by 2 bases and J by 7 bases. CDR3 length: 15 residues. The germline gives CDR1 SGDLS, CDR2 YYNGEE. The CDR3 protein is CASSVTGTGGGGYTF. DNA of the CDR3: TGTGCCAGCAGCGTGACCGGGACAGGGGGAGGTGGCTACACCTTC. The complete variable domain, with remaining parts taken from reference TRBV9 and TRBJ1-2, reads DSGVTQTPKHLITATGQRVTLRCSPRSGDLSVYWYQQSLDQGLQFLIQYYNGEERAKGNILERFSAQQFPDLHSELNLSSLELGDSALYFCASSVTGTGGGGYTFGSGTRLTVV.

V is TRBV4-2 and J is TRBJ1-4; D is unresolved. Germline CDR1 LGHNA, CDR2 YNFKEQ. V lost 1 base to trimming and J lost 4 bases, with 10 bases between them. CDR3 length equals 15 residues. The CDR3 nucleotides are TGTGCCAGCAGCCAAGGGGGAGTCAGTAATGAAAAACTGTTTTTT. It specifies CASSQGGVSNEKLFF.

This chain uses TRBV6-5 with TRBJ1-5; a weak D match, TRBD1 (6 bases). The V end lost 7 bases, the J end lost 6 bases, and 10 bases lay between the germline ends. In germline, CDR1 is MNHEY, CDR2 SVGAGI. The CDR3 has 12 residues. The CDR3 spells CASKPQGQPQHF. In DNA, the CDR3 is TGTGCCAGCAAACCACAGGGTCAGCCCCAGCATTTT.

The V and J genes are TRBV18 and TRBJ1-1; TRBD1 might be the D (6 bases). CDR3 length equals 14 residues. From germline, CDR1 is KGHSH and CDR2 LQKENI. The V end lost 6 bases, the J end lost 11 bases, and 22 bases lay between the germline ends. CDR3 DNA sequence: TGTGCCAGCTCCCCAATTCCGATAGGGGGAGAGGCTTTCTTT. It codes for CASSPIPIGGEAFF.

This sequence joins TRBV6-5 and TRBJ2-1; D is possibly TRBD2 (5 bases). Germline assignment: CDR1 MNHEY and CDR2 SVGAGI. The CDR3 extends over 14 amino acids. V was cut by 2 bases and J by 6 bases, with 11 bases left in between. CDR3 sequence reads: CASSYGLALNEQFF. The CDR3 DNA follows: TGTGCCAGCAGTTACGGCCTAGCTCTCAATGAGCAGTTCTTC.

The chain couples TRBV28 to TRBJ1-5; D unclear. Per germline, CDR1 MDHEN and CDR2 SYDVKM. The CDR3 runs 15 residues. V was trimmed by 3 bases and J by 7 bases, leaving 16 bases between them. The CDR3 DNA follows: TGTGCCAGCAGTTTTCCATCGACATTAGGACAGCCCCAGCATTTT. Protein: CASSFPSTLGQPQHF. The variable domain in full, completed from reference TRBV28 and TRBJ1-5, reads DVKVTQSSRYLVKRTGEKVFLECVQDMDHENMFWYRQDPGLGLRLIYFSYDVKMKEKGDIPEGYSVSREKKERFSLILESASTNQTSMYLCASSFPSTLGQPQHFGDGTRLSIL.